Listed below are T cell receptor beta chains from one sample, sequenced in a study of cytomegalovirus exposure and HLA in healthy donors. Assay: immunoSEQ multiplex PCR; the TCRdb copy retains only in-frame clones and omits some. The table shows approximately 130,000 clones, with approximately 80% occurring only once. Source material: PBMCs. The source of these receptors is a man in his fifties in good health and CMV-seronegative. Each CDR3 is given with its conserved first and last residue. The D gene is left open where the match is weak. Not all rows give a size; the values are once, few, many and, for expanded clones, a class.

V: TRBV30
size: few
D: TRBD2
J: TRBJ2-3
DNA: TGTGCCTGGAGTATAAGCGGGAGGATCCCAGATACGCAGTATTTT
CDR3: CAWSISGRIPDTQYF

V: TRBV5-1
size: -
D: -
J: TRBJ1-4
DNA: TGCGCCAGCAGCTTGGGACAGCCAAATGAAAAACTGTTTTTT
CDR3: CASSLGQPNEKLFF

V: TRBV20-1
size: -
D: -
J: TRBJ2-5
DNA: TGCAGTGCTAGTACGGGAGAGACCCAGTACTTC
CDR3: CSASTGETQYF

V: TRBV7-6
size: -
D: -
J: TRBJ1-4
DNA: TGTGCCAGCAGCTCCAGGGTCGGGGGGGGAACTAATGAAAAACTGTTTTTT
CDR3: CASSSRVGGGTNEKLFF

V: TRBV28
size: once
D: -
J: TRBJ2-7
DNA: TGTGCCAGCAATGGTCTCCTGAGCGAGCAGTACTTC
CDR3: CASNGLLSEQYF

V: TRBV6-1
size: few
D: TRBD2
J: TRBJ2-2
DNA: TGTGCCAGCAGTCCCGGACCGGGGGGTTTTGGGGAGCTGTTTTTT
CDR3: CASSPGPGGFGELFF

V: TRBV6-5
size: -
D: -
J: TRBJ1-2
DNA: TGTGCCAGCAGTTACTCGCACCGGACTGCCTATGGCTACACCTTC
CDR3: CASSYSHRTAYGYTF

V: TRBV30
size: -
D: TRBD1
J: TRBJ1-2
DNA: TGTGCCTGGCACCGGGACAGACCCTATGGCTACACCTTC
CDR3: CAWHRDRPYGYTF

V: TRBV7-9
size: -
D: -
J: TRBJ1-3
DNA: TGTGCCAGCAGCCCAGGGACATCTGGAAACACCATATATTTT
CDR3: CASSPGTSGNTIYF

V: TRBV11-1
size: -
D: -
J: TRBJ2-2
DNA: TGTGCCAGCAGCTCCGACCCGTTACAGGGCGGGTACGCCGGGGAGCTGTTTTTT
CDR3: CASSSDPLQGGYAGELFF

V: TRBV13
size: -
D: -
J: TRBJ2-5
DNA: TGTGCCAGCAGCGGGTACGGGTCAAGAGATAGGGAGACCCAGTACTTC
CDR3: CASSGYGSRDRETQYF

V: TRBV7-2
size: -
D: -
J: TRBJ1-2
DNA: TGTGCCACCAAAAAATCCAGGGACACCAACTATGGCTACACCTTC
CDR3: CATKKSRDTNYGYTF

V: TRBV6-5
size: once
D: TRBD1
J: TRBJ1-6
DNA: TGTGCCAGCACGCTACAGGGGGCCATGAATTCACCCCTCCACTTT
CDR3: CASTLQGAMNSPLHF

V: TRBV9
size: -
D: TRBD1
J: TRBJ1-1
DNA: TGTGCCAGCAGCCCCAGACAGGGACAGGTATGGGACACTGAAGCTTTCTTT
CDR3: CASSPRQGQVWDTEAFF

V: TRBV11-1
size: -
D: TRBD2
J: TRBJ2-5
DNA: TGTGCCAGCAGCTTAGCCGGGAGGATCGCAGAGACCCAGTACTTC
CDR3: CASSLAGRIAETQYF

V: TRBV11-2
size: -
D: -
J: TRBJ1-1
DNA: TGTGCCAGCAGCTTGGAACAGGGAAGAACTGAAGCTTTCTTT
CDR3: CASSLEQGRTEAFF

V: TRBV18
size: -
D: -
J: TRBJ1-1
DNA: TGTGCCAGCTCACCACCGACAGGTGAAGCTTTCTTT
CDR3: CASSPPTGEAFF

V: TRBV5-1
size: -
D: TRBD2
J: TRBJ2-1
DNA: TGCGCCAGCAGCCCAGGAACTAGCGGGAGGGCCAATGAGCAGTTCTTC
CDR3: CASSPGTSGRANEQFF

V: TRBV21-1
size: -
D: -
J: TRBJ1-1
DNA: TGTGCCAGCAGCAACCACAGGGGGCAAGACACTGAAGCTTTCTTT
CDR3: CASSNHRGQDTEAFF

V: TRBV6-6
size: -
D: TRBD1
J: TRBJ1-1
DNA: TGTGCCAGCAGCTCACAGGGGGCCCGCGCTTCTTTCTTT
CDR3: CASSSQGARASFF

V: TRBV6-5
size: once
D: -
J: TRBJ1-5
DNA: TGTGCCAGCAGTTGGGCCAGGGCCCAGCCCCAGCATTTT
CDR3: CASSWARAQPQHF

V: TRBV5-1
size: -
D: -
J: TRBJ2-3
DNA: TGCGCCAGCAGCTTGGCAGGAGGGATCGGGACAGATACGCAGTATTTT
CDR3: CASSLAGGIGTDTQYF

V: TRBV5-1
size: -
D: -
J: TRBJ1-5
DNA: TGCGCCAGCAGCTTTCGGATCAGTCGTACAGGGCAAGATCAGCCCCAGCATTTT
CDR3: CASSFRISRTGQDQPQHF

V: TRBV9
size: -
D: TRBD2
J: TRBJ2-5
DNA: TGTGCCAGCAGCGTAGAGGATAGCGGGGGCATGTGGGAGACCCAGTACTTC
CDR3: CASSVEDSGGMWETQYF

V: TRBV2
size: once
D: TRBD1
J: TRBJ1-5
DNA: TGTGCCAGCAGCCAACAGGGGGCGGGCAATCAGCCCCAGCATTTT
CDR3: CASSQQGAGNQPQHF

V: TRBV18
size: -
D: TRBD1
J: TRBJ1-5
DNA: TGTGCCAGCTCACCAAATATTATACAGGGGCCTAGCAATCAGCCCCAGCATTTT
CDR3: CASSPNIIQGPSNQPQHF

V: TRBV6-6
size: few
D: -
J: TRBJ2-2
DNA: TGTGCCAGCAGTTACAGGGGGAACACCGGGGAGCTGTTTTTT
CDR3: CASSYRGNTGELFF

V: TRBV5-8
size: -
D: TRBD1
J: TRBJ2-1
DNA: TGTGCCAGCACCGGGACAGATCCAATGAAGCAGTTCTTC
CDR3: CASTGTDPMKQFF

V: TRBV5-8
size: -
D: -
J: TRBJ1-5
DNA: TGTGCCAGCAGCCAGGGCCAGGGTTTGCAGCCCCAGCATTTT
CDR3: CASSQGQGLQPQHF

V: TRBV25-1
size: -
D: -
J: TRBJ2-1
DNA: TGTGCCAGCAGTCGGCAGGGGAGTGGATACAATGAGCAGTTCTTC
CDR3: CASSRQGSGYNEQFF

V: TRBV6-4
size: -
D: -
J: TRBJ2-3
DNA: TGTGCCAGCAGTGACCAGAGGACAGATACGCAGTATTTT
CDR3: CASSDQRTDTQYF

V: TRBV27
size: once
D: -
J: TRBJ1-5
DNA: TGTGCCAGCAGTTTTCAGGGTCGCCAGCCCCAGCATTTT
CDR3: CASSFQGRQPQHF

V: TRBV30
size: -
D: TRBD1
J: TRBJ1-3
DNA: TGTGCCTGGCGGGACAGGGGGGACACCATATATTTT
CDR3: CAWRDRGDTIYF

V: TRBV2
size: -
D: -
J: TRBJ2-7
DNA: TGTGCCAGCGCGGAAGACGACTACGAGCAGTACTTC
CDR3: CASAEDDYEQYF

V: TRBV28
size: -
D: -
J: TRBJ1-5
DNA: TGTGCCAGCAGACAGGGTATTAGCAATCAGCCCCAGCATTTT
CDR3: CASRQGISNQPQHF

V: TRBV6-5
size: -
D: TRBD1
J: TRBJ1-2
DNA: TGTGCCAGCAGGCCCGGGACAGGGGCTTATGGCTACACCTTC
CDR3: CASRPGTGAYGYTF

V: TRBV19
size: few
D: -
J: TRBJ2-7
DNA: TGTGCCAGTAGTACGCTAGGGAGAAGCTCCTACGAGCAGTACTTC
CDR3: CASSTLGRSSYEQYF

V: TRBV2
size: -
D: TRBD2
J: TRBJ2-7
DNA: TGTGCCAGCAGTGAACTAGCGGGAGGCGACGACGTGCAGTACTTC
CDR3: CASSELAGGDDVQYF

V: TRBV5-1
size: -
D: TRBD2
J: TRBJ2-7
DNA: TGCGCCAGCAGCTCTACGGGGGGGACCTACGAGCAGTACTTC
CDR3: CASSSTGGTYEQYF

V: TRBV18
size: -
D: -
J: TRBJ2-7
DNA: TGTGCCAGCTCACCCGGACAAATCTACGAGCAGTACTTC
CDR3: CASSPGQIYEQYF

V: TRBV7-3
size: -
D: TRBD2
J: TRBJ2-7
DNA: TGTGCCAGCAGCTCAGCGGGAGTAGGGGAGCAGTACTTC
CDR3: CASSSAGVGEQYF

V: TRBV19
size: -
D: TRBD1
J: TRBJ1-5
DNA: TGTGCCAGTAGTCCTAAGGACAGGGTTTATAGCAATCAGCCCCAGCATTTT
CDR3: CASSPKDRVYSNQPQHF

V: TRBV4-2
size: once
D: TRBD2
J: TRBJ2-3
DNA: TGTGCCAGCAGCCCGACCAAGCGGGAGATAACAGATACGCAGTATTTT
CDR3: CASSPTKREITDTQYF

V: TRBV2
size: -
D: -
J: TRBJ1-1
DNA: TGTGCCAGCAGTCGGGTTGATTTAAACACTGAAGCTTTCTTT
CDR3: CASSRVDLNTEAFF

V: TRBV28
size: -
D: -
J: TRBJ2-2
DNA: TGTGCCAGCAGTAGTTGGCCAAGTGGCACCGGGGAGCTGTTTTTT
CDR3: CASSSWPSGTGELFF